This T cell receptor (beta chain) is from a study of blood T cell repertoires in COVID-19. Across the study: Samples of COVID-19 (acute and convalescent) were obtained from the United States, Italy and Spain.

The authors' processing: For nucleated cells, counts were estimated from reference gene primer amplification. TCRdb's table, derived via immunoSEQ multiplex PCR, lists solely in-frame clones and lacks some. D and trimming were read from the DNA, whereas the V and J calls and clone size are those reported in that table. There are about 180,000 clones in the sample; roughly 87% occur only once, and around 1.5% lies in the top ten. Per the germline V gene, CDR1 is SGHRS and CDR2 is YFSETQ. V lost 0 bases, J lost 4 bases, and 2 bases stayed unmatched. This CDR3 spans 16 amino acids. The sequenced material came from peripheral blood. This TCR was recovered from a woman aged 50 to 60 with acute or convalescent COVID-19. V gene TRBV5-1 combines with J gene TRBJ2-1, with TRBD2 matching 12 bases. CDR3 DNA sequence: TGCGCCAGCAGCTTGGGACTAGCGGGGGCGTACAATGAGCAGTTCTTC. It translates to CASSLGLAGAYNEQFF.